The clone carrying this T cell receptor beta chain appeared many times. The antigen is undetermined. These data belong to a study of T-cell memory formation after mild COVID-19. The germline V gene encodes CDR1 LNHDA and CDR2 SQIVND (reference sequence). The CDR3 has 14 amino acids. V was pared by 6 bases and J by 0 bases, with 11 bases between. Study-wide findings and caveats: Mostly located in CM and EM were contracting CD4+ clones, with contracting CD8+ clones located in EMRA.

TCRdb reprocessed the 5' RACE reads with MiXCR, giving one entry per CDR3 protein. The profile shows 400,000 to 500,000 distinct CDR3 sequences, approximately 19% of them singletons. This chain links TRBV19 with TRBJ1-1, with a possible D match to TRBD1 (5 bases). This TCR was recovered from a man aged 18-30 years who had mild COVID-19 (a few samples of this study predate the infection). Cell type and time point are not known. Sequencing was performed on PBMCs or a T cell subset sorted from them (not recorded which). CDR3 loop: CASSTDRLNTEAFF. The DNA of the CDR3 is TGTGCCAGTAGCACCGACAGACTGAACACTGAAGCTTTCTTT.